What follows are 26 T cell receptor beta chains derived from one specimen sequenced in a study of blood T cell repertoires in COVID-19. The method was immunoSEQ multiplex PCR; TCRdb's version includes in-frame clones alone and lacks a portion of them. The data show approximately 250,000 clones, roughly 81% seen once. Sequenced sample: peripheral blood. The receptors were sampled from a man aged 45-65 years with acute or convalescent COVID-19.

The V and J genes are TRBV11-2 and TRBJ2-7, with D possibly being TRBD2 (6 bases). The CDR3 is 16 amino acids. Trimming took off 1 base at V and 2 bases at J, with 15 bases between the two ends. Germline CDR1 is SGHAT and CDR2 is FQNNGV. CDR3 nucleotide sequence: TGTGCCAGCAGCTTAGTAGGGCTAGCGTTTACCTACGAGCAGTACTTC. Translation: CASSLVGLAFTYEQYF.

The chain carries TRBV5-1 and TRBJ1-1, with TRBD1 matching 9 bases. This CDR3 region has 14 residues. CDR1 and CDR2 from the germline V gene are SGHRS and YFSETQ. The V gene end was trimmed by 4 bases and the J gene end by 5 bases; junction bases not matched to a gene: 6. The chain's CDR3 is CASSRRTGETEAFF. CDR3 coding DNA: TGCGCCAGCAGCCGAAGGACAGGGGAGACTGAAGCTTTCTTT.

The CDR3 coding sequence is TGTGCCAGCAGTTTACAGGGGGCGCGCAATCAGCCCCAGCATTTT. Amino acid sequence: CASSLQGARNQPQHF. J is TRBJ1-5 and V is TRBV7-9; 9 bases align to TRBD1. Germline CDR1 SEHNR, CDR2 FQNEAQ (reference sequence). Trimming removed 6 bases from V and 2 bases from J; junction bases left unmatched: 5. CDR3 length: 15 residues.

This chain joins TRBV7-9 and TRBJ2-1; D ambiguous. CDR1 is SEHNR, CDR2 FQNEAQ, per germline (reference sequence). The ends were cut back, 6 bases at V and 0 bases at J, with 6 bases in the middle. CDR3 length: 13 residues. In nucleotides, the CDR3 is TGTGCCAGCAGGGCTGACTCCTACAATGAGCAGTTCTTC. Encoded protein: CASRADSYNEQFF.

The chain employs TRBV6-5 and TRBJ2-7; 8 bases match TRBD1. CDR1 and CDR2 from the germline V gene are MNHEY and SVGAGI. The CDR3 consists of 14 residues. J was trimmed by 4 bases and V by 6 bases; bases with no gene match: 8. The CDR3 nucleotides read TGTGCCAGCAGGATCCCGGGACAGGTATACGAGCAGTACTTC. Protein sequence: CASRIPGQVYEQYF.

This chain connects TRBV5-1 to TRBJ2-1; 9 positions agree with TRBD1. V gave up 4 bases and J gave up 0 bases; unmatched junction bases: 5. There are 16 residues in the CDR3. CDR1 is SGHRS, CDR2 YFSETQ, per germline. CDR3 sequence reads: CASSATGGSSYNEQFF. Here the CDR3 DNA reads TGCGCCAGCAGCGCTACAGGGGGCAGCTCCTACAATGAGCAGTTCTTC.

This CDR3 is CASSPGLMQSYEQYF. CDR3 DNA: TGTGCCAGCAGTCCGGGACTCATGCAGTCCTACGAGCAGTACTTC. The J gene is TRBJ2-7, the V gene TRBV3-1 (or the pseudogene TRBV3-2); tentative D call: TRBD2 (6 bases). This CDR3 spans 15 amino acids. Germline-derived CDR1 and CDR2 are LGHDT and YNNKEL (reference sequence). Trimming left V 6 bases short and J 1 base short, with 16 bases between.

To note about this clone: Additional DNA sequences in this sample encode the identical CDR3. The V gene is TRBV18, the J gene TRBJ1-2; 10 nucleotides align to TRBD1. Germline-derived CDR1 and CDR2 are KGHSH and LQKENI. V gave up 3 bases and J gave up 3 bases; unmatched junction bases: 4. This CDR3 is built from 15 residues. CDR3 loop: CASSPGTGVDYGYTF. The CDR3 nucleotides are TGTGCCAGCTCACCCGGGACAGGGGTAGACTATGGCTACACCTTC.

Note on this clone: The sample carries other DNA sequences with the same CDR3. V usage is TRBV6-5 and J usage is TRBJ1-2, with 7 nucleotides matching TRBD1. The CDR3 runs 12 residues. The J segment lost 8 bases and the V segment lost 5 bases, leaving 5 bases of the junction unmatched. Looked up from germline, CDR1 is MNHEY and CDR2 is SVGAGI. CDR3 nucleotide sequence: TGTGCCAGCAGTCCTGACAGGGTAGGCTACACCTTC. Amino acids: CASSPDRVGYTF.

This chain connects TRBV6-5 to TRBJ1-1; maybe TRBD1 (6 bases). Germline V gene lookup returns CDR1 MNHEY and CDR2 SVGAGI. This CDR3 is 13 amino acids long. The ends were cut back, 11 bases at V and 1 base at J, with 14 bases in the middle. CDR3 region: CAVRGLGNTEAFF. The DNA for the CDR3 is TGTGCCGTCAGGGGTCTAGGGAACACTGAAGCTTTCTTT.

The chain combines TRBV27 with TRBJ2-2; TRBD2 matches at 8 bases. The CDR3 consists of 17 residues. CDR1 is MNHEY and CDR2 is SMNVEV in the germline V gene (reference sequence). Unmatched junction bases numbered 10, after V lost 3 bases and J lost 4 bases. CDR3 amino acids: CASSFRGGAGSTGELFF. In nucleotides, the CDR3 is TGTGCCAGCAGTTTCCGGGGGGGGGCGGGATCCACCGGGGAGCTGTTTTTT.

The chain links TRBV19 to TRBJ2-1; 9 bases match TRBD2. The germline V gene encodes CDR1 LNHDA and CDR2 SQIVND (reference sequence). V gave up 5 bases and J gave up 2 bases; unmatched junction bases: 4. This CDR3 is built from 15 residues. CDR3 DNA: TGTGCCAGTAGTTTTAGCGGGAGTGCCTACAATGAGCAGTTCTTC. It is translated as CASSFSGSAYNEQFF.

The V call is TRBV6-5, the J call TRBJ1-5; 8 nucleotides align to TRBD1. Unmatched junction bases numbered 7, after V lost 6 bases and J lost 6 bases. The CDR3 runs 14 residues. Germline V gene data show CDR1 as MNHEY and CDR2 as SVGAGI. The CDR3 loop reads CASRPRDRGQPQHF. The CDR3 bases are TGTGCCAGCAGACCGAGAGACAGGGGTCAGCCCCAGCATTTT.

This sequence joins TRBV3-1 (or the pseudogene TRBV3-2) and TRBJ2-7; TRBD2 matches at 8 bases. This CDR3 comprises 16 residues. V lost 3 bases to trimming and J lost 7 bases; unmatched junction nucleotides: 14. CDR1 is LGHDT, CDR2 YNNKEL, per germline (reference sequence). This chain's CDR3 is CASSHTLSGGPGEQYF. The CDR3 region has the DNA TGTGCCAGCAGCCACACCCTCTCGGGAGGGCCGGGAGAGCAGTACTTC.

The chain is built from TRBV12-5 and TRBJ2-3, with D unresolved. Trimming took 4 bases from V and 1 from J, leaving 9 bases between them. Germline CDR1 LGHNT, CDR2 FRNRAP. There are 14 residues in the CDR3. CDR3: CASGSTVRTDTQYF. CDR3 DNA sequence: TGTGCTAGTGGTTCCACGGTTCGCACAGATACGCAGTATTTT. Drawing the rest from reference TRBV12-5 and TRBJ2-3, the complete variable domain is DARVTQTPRHKVTEMGQEVTMRCQPILGHNTVFWYRQTMMQGLELLAYFRNRAPLDDSGMPKDRFSAEMPDATLATLKIQPSEPRDSAVYFCASGSTVRTDTQYFGPGTRLTVL.

This rearrangement joins TRBV9 to TRBJ2-5; 10 bases fit TRBD2. Germline CDR1 is SGDLS and CDR2 is YYNGEE. V dropped 0 bases and J dropped 1; count of bases not matched to a gene: 3. The CDR3 sequence is 16 residues long. The CDR3 spells CASSVGTSGAQETQYF. The CDR3 DNA reads as TGTGCCAGCAGCGTAGGCACTAGCGGGGCCCAAGAGACCCAGTACTTC.

V usage is TRBV11-3 and J usage is TRBJ2-2, with 8 nucleotides matching TRBD1. The trim removed 6 bases at V and 5 bases at J, leaving 2 bases unmatched. CDR3 size: 13 residues. CDR1 is SGHNT and CDR2 is YENEEA in the germline V gene. The CDR3 loop reads CASRGQETGELFF. In DNA, the CDR3 is TGTGCCAGCAGGGGACAGGAGACCGGGGAGCTGTTTTTT. Using reference TRBV11-3 and TRBJ2-2 for the parts outside the CDR3, the full variable domain is EAGVVQSPRYKIIEKKQPVAFWCNPISGHNTLYWYLQNLGQGPELLIRYENEEAVDDSQLPKDRFSAERLKGVDSTLKIQPAELGDSAVYLCASRGQETGELFFGEGSRLTVL.

This rearrangement joins TRBV10-3 to TRBJ1-1; TRBD1 aligns across 7 bases. The CDR3 consists of 13 residues. The germline V gene has CDR1 ENHRY and CDR2 SYGVKD. The V and J ends lost 8 bases and 1 base, in that order; junction bases with no gene match: 4. Written as DNA, the CDR3 is TGTGCCATCGCAGGGGGATCGAACACTGAAGCTTTCTTT. As protein: CAIAGGSNTEAFF.

J is TRBJ1-5 and V is TRBV3-1 (or the pseudogene TRBV3-2); D not resolved. This CDR3 is built from 15 residues. Deletions cut 8 bases from V and 5 bases from J, with 19 bases between. The germline V gene encodes CDR1 LGHDT and CDR2 YNNKEL (reference sequence). CDR3 in DNA: TGTGCCAGCTACCAGGATAGGCTCAAAGATCAGCCCCAGCATTTT. Translated, it gives CASYQDRLKDQPQHF.

CDR3 DNA: TGTGCCAGCAACAAACAGGGGGCCGGGTACGAGCAGTACTTC. This codes for CASNKQGAGYEQYF. The chain recombines TRBV6-5 with TRBJ2-7, with TRBD1 identical over 9 bases. This CDR3 is 14 amino acids long. V gave up 7 bases and J gave up 4 bases; unmatched junction bases: 8. CDR1 is MNHEY and CDR2 is SVGAGI in the germline V gene.

The V gene is TRBV27, the J gene TRBJ1-1; TRBD1 matches at 8 bases. With V trimmed by 2 bases and J by 1 base, 6 bases remained unmatched. This CDR3 has 16 residues. Looked up from germline, CDR1 is MNHEY and CDR2 is SMNVEV (reference sequence). The CDR3 sequence: CASSLKADRENTEAFF. The CDR3 coding sequence is TGTGCCAGCAGTTTAAAGGCGGACAGGGAGAACACTGAAGCTTTCTTT.

The chain employs TRBV6-5 and TRBJ2-1, with TRBD2 identical over 8 bases. There are 14 residues in the CDR3. The V segment lost 7 bases and the J segment 8 bases; nucleotides outside the gene matches: 10. The germline gives CDR1 MNHEY, CDR2 SVGAGI. In DNA, the CDR3 is TGTGCCAGCACCTTAGCGGGGCCCCTGGATGAGCAGTTCTTC. Protein: CASTLAGPLDEQFF.

As DNA, the CDR3 is TGTGCCAGCAGCCCCCTGGCGGGGGGCTCAGCTGGGGCTGTCCACTTT. Protein: CASSPLAGGSAGAVHF. V and J are TRBV7-9 and TRBJ1-6; tentative D call: TRBD1 (6 bases). V gave up 5 bases and J gave up 17 bases, with 28 bases separating them. CDR3 length: 16 residues. Per germline, CDR1 SEHNR and CDR2 FQNEAQ (reference sequence).

The chain employs TRBV9 and TRBJ2-3; D remains ambiguous. Trimming removed 1 base at V and 4 bases at J, with 10 bases between. Germline-derived CDR1 and CDR2 are SGDLS and YYNGEE. This CDR3 has 14 amino acids. The CDR3 DNA follows: TGTGCCAGCAGCGTATCCCTCCCTCCAGATACGCAGTATTTT. Its translation is CASSVSLPPDTQYF.

The chain joins TRBV7-3 to TRBJ2-3, with D tentatively TRBD2 (5 bases). The V end lost 2 bases, the J end lost 2 bases, and 8 bases lay between the germline ends. The CDR3 runs to 14 residues. CDR1 and CDR2 from the germline V gene are SGHTA and FQGTGA. CDR3 residues: CASSLPDYTDTQYF. The CDR3, as DNA: TGTGCCAGCAGCTTACCCGACTACACAGATACGCAGTATTTT.

J is TRBJ2-7 and V is TRBV7-6; TRBD1 matches at 9 bases. Germline assignment: CDR1 SGHVS and CDR2 FNYEAQ. The CDR3 is 15 amino acids. V was pared by 1 base and J by 6 bases, with 7 bases of the junction left unmatched. This CDR3 is CASSLEPGQGFEQYF. CDR3 DNA sequence: TGTGCCAGCAGCTTAGAGCCGGGACAGGGCTTCGAGCAGTACTTC.